This TCR beta chain was profiled in a study of T-cell reconstitution after alpha-beta-depleted transplantation in children (dated by TCRdb to about 2016). Background for the entire study: Using TCR repertoire profiling, the study quantitatively followed how T-cell immune reconstitution unfolded in children after TCRalphabeta/CD19-depleted allogeneic hematopoietic cell transplantation.

This clonotype was found many times. The target of this receptor is not known. No base quality information exists; no much larger clone differs at one position. Receptors were amplified or captured by PCR. Sequencing was performed on an Illumina HiSeq 2500. Molecular barcoding was employed in the preparation of TCR libraries, with unique molecular identifiers being used to normalize TCRbeta repertoire quantification. The public sequencing data were trimmed at Q25 with fastp and processed into clonotypes with MiXCR by TCRdb, which kept only in-frame beta chains. CDR3 protein sequences are deduplicated, and each keeps its most common genes and DNA. The sample table lists 640,000 or so distinct CDR3 sequences, around 17% of them with a count of one. About 1.1% of the sample is taken by the ten largest. Trimming takes 4 bases off V and 4 bases off J; junction bases not matched to a gene: 15. For CDR1 and CDR2, the germline V gene (reference sequence) lists DFQATT and SNEGSKA. The CDR3 goes from the cysteine to the phenylalanine over 17 residues. Only the CDR3 part of the read is kept: 51 bases, read in frame from the first base.

The material was PBMCs from the stem cell graft donor, obtained from the stem cell graft. This sequence uses TRBV20-1 and TRBJ2-5, and 10 junctional nucleotides match TRBD1. The TCR sequence derives from a human donor who donated a stem cell graft to a child with acute myeloid leukemia. The encoded CDR3 is CSANPAGTGVVRETQYF. In nucleotides, the sequence is TGCAGTGCTAACCCTGCGGGGACAGGGGTGGTGAGAGAGACCCAGTACTTC.